The 9 T cell receptor beta chains presented below share a single source sample, sequenced in a study of tumor-infiltrating T cells and Merkel cell polyomavirus. For the study at large: The T cells studied were KLL-specific CD8+ cells against Merkel polyomavirus.

Immunohistochemistry showed robust Merkel cell polyomavirus Large T antigen staining in every patient's tumor. The method was immunoSEQ multiplex PCR; TCRdb's version includes in-frame clones alone and lacks a portion of them. The data contain some 25,000 clones, 70% to 90% of them seen just once; the ten biggest clones take up roughly 2.5%. Sequencing input: lymph node tissue. The receptors shown here come from a middle-aged man with Merkel cell carcinoma.

The chain couples TRBV5-4 to TRBJ2-1; weak D call: TRBD1 (5 bases). Germline V gene lookup returns CDR1 SGHNT and CDR2 YYREEE (reference sequence). This CDR3 is built from 13 residues. The V end lost 7 bases, the J end lost 2 bases, and 10 bases lay between the germline ends. The CDR3: CASGRDPYNEQFF. The DNA for the CDR3 is TGTGCCAGCGGCAGGGATCCCTACAATGAGCAGTTCTTC.

The chain uses TRBV7-3 and TRBJ2-1; TRBD2 might be the D (5 bases). Trimming took 2 bases from V and 3 from J, leaving 17 bases between them. CDR1 is SGHTA, CDR2 FQGTGA, per germline. The CDR3 length is 17 residues. The CDR3 coding sequence is TGTGCCAGCAGCTTACCGGGATCCCCCAACAACTACAATGAGCAGTTCTTC. Translation gives CASSLPGSPNNYNEQFF.

The chain employs TRBV2 and TRBJ2-2, with 11 nucleotides matching TRBD2. Germline V gene sequence: CDR1 SNHLY, CDR2 FYNNEI. CDR3 length equals 16 residues. The V segment lost 0 bases and the J segment 4 bases; nucleotides outside the gene matches: 1. This chain's CDR3 is CASSEAGLAATGELFF. Written as DNA, the CDR3 is TGTGCCAGCAGTGAAGCGGGACTAGCGGCCACCGGGGAGCTGTTTTTT.

The chain combines TRBV15 with TRBJ1-2; no clear D. V was clipped by 0 bases and J by 2 bases, with 7 bases between them. Germline values: CDR1 LNHNV, CDR2 YYDKDF (reference sequence). The CDR3 totals 14 residues. This chain's CDR3 is CATSRDLQNYGYTF. The CDR3 bases are TGTGCCACCAGCAGAGATCTACAGAACTATGGCTACACCTTC.

J is TRBJ2-7 and V is TRBV7-2, with 8 bases fitting TRBD2. The length of the CDR3 is 15 residues. Germline lookup yields CDR1 SGHTA and CDR2 FQGNSA. The V gene end was trimmed by 5 bases and the J gene end by 3 bases; junction bases not matched to a gene: 9. The CDR3: CASSREGQGLYEQYF. CDR3 nucleotide sequence: TGTGCCAGCAGCCGGGAGGGGCAGGGCCTCTACGAGCAGTACTTC.

The chain has TRBV5-4 and TRBJ2-3, with 8 bases matching TRBD2. Germline V lookup: CDR1 SGHNT, CDR2 YYREEE (reference sequence). The CDR3 covers 14 residues. The V gene end was trimmed by 1 base and the J gene end by 3 bases; junction bases not matched to a gene: 1. CDR3 region: CASSLQRETDTQYF. CDR3 sequence (DNA): TGTGCCAGCAGCTTGCAGCGGGAGACAGATACGCAGTATTTT.

J is TRBJ2-5 and V is TRBV28; 10 bases are shared with TRBD2. The CDR3 covers 15 residues. Trimming took 3 bases from V and 5 from J; bases not matched to a gene: 6. Germline V gene lookup returns CDR1 MDHEN and CDR2 SYDVKM. The CDR3 region is CASSFSGGRSETQYF. In DNA form, the CDR3 reads TGTGCCAGCAGTTTTAGCGGGGGGCGGAGTGAGACCCAGTACTTC.

This clone is a singleton in its sample. The chain joins TRBV27 to TRBJ2-7; 7 bases match TRBD1. Germline V CDR1 and CDR2: MNHEY, SMNVEV (reference sequence). This CDR3 is 18 amino acids long. The ends lost 5 bases at V and 4 bases at J; junction bases unmatched: 20. Here the CDR3 DNA reads TGTGCCAGCAGTCTCCGAGGGGGCGTCGGGGATCGGGCTTACGAGCAGTACTTC. Encoded protein: CASSLRGGVGDRAYEQYF.

V and J are TRBV6-5 and TRBJ2-6; D is unclear. The CDR3 extends over 15 amino acids. V shed 2 bases and J shed 0 bases, with 5 bases lying between them. Per the germline V gene, CDR1 is MNHEY and CDR2 is SVGAGI. The CDR3 coding sequence is TGTGCCAGCAGTTACGCGAGCTCTGGGGCCAACGTCCTGACTTTC. Its translation is CASSYASSGANVLTF.